This is a list of T cell receptor beta chains from one sample in a study of blood T cell repertoires in COVID-19. TCRdb keeps only in-frame clones here, not all; method: immunoSEQ multiplex PCR. The sample has around 36,000 clones, approximately 89% seen once. Sequencing used peripheral blood. The receptor source for this set is a man aged 60 to 75 with acute or convalescent COVID-19. The CDR3 runs from the conserved cysteine through the conserved F or W.

j_call,v_call,cdr3_aa
TRBJ1-6,TRBV11-2,CASGQGLKNSPLHF
TRBJ2-3,TRBV13,CASSLGLAGGTTDTQYF
TRBJ1-1,TRBV30,CACGAQMNTEAFF
TRBJ2-5,TRBV11-2,CASSYGSLGGSGETQYF
TRBJ1-5,TRBV7-2,CASSLTRGQPQHF
TRBJ2-1,TRBV7-2,CASSLDRTPGSDEQFF
TRBJ2-4,TRBV28,CASSLAGNIQYF
TRBJ2-3,TRBV11-2,CASSLLGTSGRAPDTQYF
TRBJ2-3,TRBV11-2,CASSLGPAKDTQYF
TRBJ1-1,TRBV19,CASRGGTGNTEAFF
TRBJ1-5,TRBV6-2/TRBV6-3,CASSFARNQPQHF
TRBJ1-2,TRBV2,CASSGTGGEGYTF
TRBJ1-1,TRBV7-2,CATGRRMNTEAFF
TRBJ2-3,TRBV14,CASSQDRGSFTDTQYF
TRBJ1-4,TRBV9,CASSVAPGQGNEKLFF
TRBJ1-4,TRBV3-1/TRBV3-2,CASTNAGGPEKLFF
TRBJ1-2,TRBV28,CASSSPGLGYTF
TRBJ2-5,TRBV7-8,CASSLAEAGGAKTQYF
TRBJ1-5,TRBV9,CASNLGGEIYQPQHF
TRBJ1-1,TRBV19,CASSKAVGGTEAFF
TRBJ2-1,TRBV7-6,CASSLDRVGRHDNEQFF
TRBJ2-3,TRBV27,CASSHSDTQYF
TRBJ1-2,TRBV6-1,CASSEGQGYYGYTF
TRBJ2-7,TRBV9,CASSALGGQQYF
TRBJ1-6,TRBV6-6,CASTQQVSPLHF
TRBJ2-7,TRBV28,CASSWTVGSYEQYF
TRBJ1-1,TRBV18,CASSTATGGGTEAFF
TRBJ1-4,TRBV5-1,CASSYGQGGNEKLFF
TRBJ1-2,TRBV3-1/TRBV3-2,CASSQGQASYGYTF